The sequence of this T cell receptor (beta chain) was determined in a study of blood T cells in healthy people across ages. The V gene's germline CDR1 is MNHEY and CDR2 SVGEGT. The CDR3 length is 15 residues. The trim removed 7 bases at V and 7 bases at J, leaving 15 bases unmatched. It was with a sample-barcoded 5' primer and a J-beta primer mix that a second PCR of roughly 7 to 11 cycles was run. TCRdb reprocessed the 5' RACE reads with MiXCR, giving one entry per CDR3 protein. The sample gives under 2,000,000 distinct CDR3 sequences, less than 50% of which show up once; over 2% is in the top ten. Notes on the study in general: Greater diversity and more naive CD4+ cells were seen in long-lived donors than in aged donors. A conclusive naive versus antigen-experienced comparison was prevented by the unsorted PBMCs.

Comments on this clonotype: What it binds is not known.

The people who gave samples were healthy Caucasians from Russia, aged about 6 to 100. What was sequenced was blood. The chain uses TRBV6-2 or TRBV6-3 and TRBJ2-5, with 7 bases aligning to TRBD2. This receptor was taken from a woman aged 40 to 55 in good health. The CDR3 DNA reads as TGTGCCAGCATCAGGGAGCGGGGCCGGTTCGGGACCCAGTACTTC. Protein product: CASIRERGRFGTQYF.